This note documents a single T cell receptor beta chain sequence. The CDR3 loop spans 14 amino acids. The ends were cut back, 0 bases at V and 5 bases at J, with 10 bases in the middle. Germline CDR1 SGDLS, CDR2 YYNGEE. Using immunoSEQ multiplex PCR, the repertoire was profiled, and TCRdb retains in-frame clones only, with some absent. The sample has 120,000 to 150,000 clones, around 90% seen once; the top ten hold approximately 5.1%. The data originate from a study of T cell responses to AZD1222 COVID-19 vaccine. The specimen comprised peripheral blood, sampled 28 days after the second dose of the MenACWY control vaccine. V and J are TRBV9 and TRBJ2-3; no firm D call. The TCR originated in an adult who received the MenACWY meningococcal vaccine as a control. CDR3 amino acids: CASSVEGFEDTQYF. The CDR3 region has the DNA TGTGCCAGCAGCGTAGAAGGGTTTGAAGATACGCAGTATTTT. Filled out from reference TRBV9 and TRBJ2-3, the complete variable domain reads DSGVTQTPKHLITATGQRVTLRCSPRSGDLSVYWYQQSLDQGLQFLIQYYNGEERAKGNILERFSAQQFPDLHSELNLSSLELGDSALYFCASSVEGFEDTQYFGPGTRLTVL.